Listed below are T cell receptor beta chains from one sample, sequenced in a study of cytomegalovirus exposure and HLA in healthy donors. Repertoires were generated with immunoSEQ multiplex PCR, while TCRdb's copy carries only in-frame clones and drops some. The sample includes 150,000 to 200,000 clones, around 90% seen only once; the top ten take more than 1.5%. The material sequenced was PBMCs. These receptors originate from a woman between 18 and 30 years old in good health and CMV-seronegative. CDR3s include the opening cysteine and the closing phenylalanine or tryptophan. D genes are given only for firm matches. The listing skips clone size in some rows; elsewhere it reads once, few, many or a size class.

v_call	j_call	d_call	cdr3_length	clone_size	cdr3_aa	cdr3_nt
TRBV10-3	TRBJ2-4	TRBD1	15	-	CAISADRGAKNIQYF	TGTGCCATCAGTGCGGACAGGGGGGCCAAAAACATTCAGTACTTT
TRBV14	TRBJ1-2	TRBD1	13	-	CASSHRQGGGYTF	TGTGCCAGCAGCCACCGACAGGGCGGAGGCTACACCTTC
TRBV18	TRBJ2-3	-	13	-	CASSPGGTDTQYF	TGTGCCAGCTCACCCGGAGGGACAGATACGCAGTATTTT
TRBV19	TRBJ2-5	-	13	-	CASSWTAQETQYF	TGTGCCAGTAGTTGGACAGCCCAAGAGACCCAGTACTTC
TRBV27	TRBJ1-1	TRBD1	14	-	CASKITGGIAEAFF	TGTGCCAGCAAGATCACAGGGGGCATCGCTGAAGCTTTCTTT
TRBV27	TRBJ2-1	TRBD2	15	-	CASKLSGRAVNEQFF	TGTGCCAGCAAGCTCAGCGGGAGGGCCGTCAATGAGCAGTTCTTC
TRBV7-9	TRBJ2-7	-	12	-	CASSLEGRASRF	TGTGCCAGCAGCTTAGAGGGCAGGGCTAGTCGCTTC
TRBV27	TRBJ2-2	-	17	-	CASSLNRRALNTGELFF	TGTGCCAGCAGCCTAAACCGGAGGGCCCTGAACACCGGGGAGCTGTTTTTT
TRBV6-4	TRBJ2-3	TRBD1	18	once	CASSDSIGDRGTGDTQYF	TGTGCCAGCAGTGACTCGATAGGGGACAGGGGGACCGGAGATACGCAGTATTTT
TRBV7-7	TRBJ2-1	-	14	-	CASSLENPWDEQFF	TGTGCTAGCAGCTTGGAGAATCCGTGGGATGAGCAGTTCTTC
TRBV4-2	TRBJ1-1	-	15	-	CASSQDKGWNTEAFF	TGTGCCAGCAGCCAAGATAAGGGGTGGAACACTGAAGCTTTCTTT
TRBV4-2	TRBJ1-1	TRBD1	17	-	CASSPQAHGTGGFEAFF	TGTGCCAGCAGCCCCCAAGCCCATGGGACAGGGGGCTTTGAAGCTTTCTTT
TRBV30	TRBJ1-1	-	13	-	CAWSQGEITEAFF	TGTGCCTGGAGTCAGGGTGAAATCACTGAAGCTTTCTTT
TRBV5-4	TRBJ1-1	-	14	-	CASSPTSGPQRAFF	TGTGCCAGCAGCCCGACATCAGGGCCCCAAAGGGCTTTCTTT
TRBV5-1	TRBJ1-2	TRBD1	15	-	CASSYGQAKDYGYTF	TGCGCCAGCAGCTACGGACAGGCTAAAGACTATGGCTACACCTTC
TRBV19	TRBJ1-4	-	15	-	CASSIDGFINEKLFF	TGTGCCAGTAGTATCGATGGCTTTATTAATGAAAAACTGTTTTTT
TRBV18	TRBJ1-2	TRBD1	15	once	CASSPPGQSNYGYTF	TGTGCCAGCTCACCACCGGGACAGTCTAACTATGGCTACACCTTC
TRBV7-8	TRBJ1-5	-	18	-	CASSPQDRSVRGNQPQHF	TGTGCCAGCAGCCCCCAAGACAGGAGCGTCCGGGGCAATCAGCCCCAGCATTTT
TRBV9	TRBJ2-5	-	15	-	CASSVEAGKGETQYF	TGTGCCAGCAGCGTAGAGGCAGGGAAAGGAGAGACCCAGTACTTC
TRBV28	TRBJ1-1	-	14	-	CASCIGQLNTEAFF	TGTGCCAGCTGTATCGGACAGCTGAACACTGAAGCTTTCTTT
TRBV18	TRBJ2-7	-	14	-	CASSPPAAIYEQYF	TGTGCCAGCTCACCACCGGCGGCTATCTACGAGCAGTACTTC
TRBV30	TRBJ1-2	-	13	once	CAWTQGPGRFYTF	TGTGCCTGGACCCAAGGGCCTGGGAGGTTCTACACCTTC
TRBV7-9	TRBJ2-1	TRBD1	15	-	CASSLARTGGNEQFF	TGTGCCAGCAGCTTAGCCCGGACAGGGGGCAATGAGCAGTTCTTC
TRBV5-1	TRBJ1-1	-	14	few	CASSFSQGSTEAFF	TGCGCCAGCAGCTTTTCGCAGGGGAGCACTGAAGCTTTCTTT
TRBV18	TRBJ2-7	TRBD2	18	-	CASSLVSGRARQSYEQYF	TGTGCCAGCTCACTCGTTAGCGGGAGGGCCAGGCAATCCTACGAGCAGTACTTC
TRBV10-2	TRBJ2-3	-	11	-	CASRGHDTQYF	TGCGCCAGCAGGGGGCATGATACACAGTATTTT
TRBV6-1	TRBJ1-1	TRBD1	14	once	CASRDRAGRTEAFF	TGTGCCAGCAGGGACAGGGCCGGTCGCACTGAAGCTTTCTTT
TRBV6-5	TRBJ1-2	-	14	-	CASSYSRADYGYTF	TGTGCCAGCAGTTACTCGAGAGCTGACTATGGCTACACCTTC
TRBV5-4	TRBJ1-1	-	13	-	CASSLAPITEAFF	TGTGCCAGCAGCTTGGCCCCCATTACTGAAGCTTTCTTT
TRBV5-4	TRBJ2-1	TRBD1	14	-	CASSLRTGVNEQFF	TGTGCCAGCAGCTTAAGGACAGGGGTCAATGAGCAGTTCTTC
TRBV21-1	TRBJ2-5	-	13	-	CATIAGVQETQYF	TGTGCCACCATTGCCGGGGTTCAAGAGACCCAGTACTTC
TRBV5-6	TRBJ1-3	-	16	-	CASSLWTDRLGGGIYF	TGTGCCAGCAGCTTGTGGACAGACCGTCTTGGGGGTGGCATATATTTT
TRBV2	TRBJ1-6	TRBD1	15	-	CASNRGQSYNSPLHF	TGTGCCAGCAACAGGGGGCAGTCCTATAATTCACCCCTCCACTTT
TRBV13	TRBJ2-7	TRBD1	14	-	CASSFDRGTYEQYF	TGTGCCAGCAGCTTCGACAGGGGCACCTACGAGCAGTACTTC
TRBV21-1	TRBJ1-1	-	16	-	CASSKVTGGKNTEAFF	TGTGCCAGCAGCAAAGTCACAGGGGGCAAGAACACTGAAGCTTTCTTT
TRBV7-6	TRBJ2-7	TRBD1	15	-	CASSSGTGPSYEQYF	TGTGCCAGCAGCTCCGGGACAGGGCCTTCCTACGAGCAGTACTTC
TRBV29-1	TRBJ1-2	TRBD1	16	-	CSVAGGLTGTNYGYTF	TGCAGCGTTGCGGGGGGGTTGACAGGGACTAACTATGGCTACACCTTC
TRBV2	TRBJ1-1	-	15	-	CASSMAETTNTEAFF	TGTGCCAGCAGTATGGCAGAGACTACGAACACTGAAGCTTTCTTT
TRBV9	TRBJ1-4	-	15	-	CASSPRGGTNEKLFF	TGTGCCAGCAGCCCGAGGGGGGGGACTAATGAAAAACTGTTTTTT
TRBV5-4	TRBJ1-2	-	15	-	CASSPSPEALYGYTF	TGTGCCAGCAGCCCCTCACCGGAGGCTCTTTATGGCTACACCTTC
TRBV5-8	TRBJ1-6	-	15	-	CASSLDADSKTPLHF	TGTGCCAGCAGCTTGGACGCGGACAGTAAGACACCCCTCCACTTT
TRBV10-2	TRBJ1-5	TRBD1	15	-	CASRRTGGGNQPQHF	TGCGCCAGCAGAAGGACAGGGGGGGGCAATCAGCCCCAGCATTTT
TRBV7-2	TRBJ2-1	TRBD2	14	-	CASSSGTRYNEQFF	TGTGCCAGCAGCTCCGGGACTAGGTACAATGAGCAGTTCTTC
TRBV14	TRBJ2-5	TRBD1	14	-	CASRGQGVYETQYF	TGTGCCAGCAGGGGACAGGGGGTCTATGAGACCCAGTACTTC
TRBV25-1	TRBJ1-1	TRBD1	11	-	CASDRDTEAFF	TGTGCCAGCGACAGGGACACTGAAGCTTTCTTT
TRBV5-1	TRBJ2-7	TRBD1	17	-	CASSSQPQTGTAYEQYF	TGCGCCAGCAGCTCGCAACCTCAGACAGGGACCGCCTACGAGCAGTACTTC
TRBV7-7	TRBJ2-2	-	15	once	CASSLEGQGPGELFF	TGTGCTAGCAGCTTAGAGGGCCAGGGTCCCGGGGAGCTGTTTTTT
TRBV7-3	TRBJ2-7	-	15	few	CASSRDSLGLYEQYF	TGTGCCAGCAGCAGGGACTCCCTAGGCCTCTACGAGCAGTACTTC
TRBV29-1	TRBJ1-5	-	14	-	CSVEEAGVNQPQHF	TGCAGCGTTGAAGAGGCAGGGGTCAATCAGCCCCAGCATTTT
TRBV7-6	TRBJ2-4	-	16	-	CASSGFVGGAKNIQYF	TGTGCCAGCAGCGGTTTTGTGGGGGGAGCCAAAAACATTCAGTACTTC
TRBV5-1	TRBJ2-5	TRBD1	15	once	CASSLGPGQGETQYF	TGCGCCAGCAGCTTGGGCCCGGGACAGGGGGAGACCCAGTACTTC
TRBV5-1	TRBJ2-7	TRBD1	15	-	CASSFTGGAQGEQYF	TGCGCCAGCAGCTTTACAGGGGGCGCGCAGGGCGAGCAGTACTTC
TRBV5-8	TRBJ2-3	-	15	-	CASSRPGLPTDTQYF	TGTGCCAGCAGCCGTCCGGGACTTCCCACAGATACGCAGTATTTT
TRBV19	TRBJ2-2	TRBD1	16	once	CASQNPGQDYTGELFF	TGTGCCAGTCAAAACCCGGGACAGGACTACACCGGGGAGCTGTTTTTT
TRBV6-5	TRBJ1-5	-	14	once	CASRPGTPNQPQHF	TGTGCCAGCAGACCCGGGACACCTAATCAGCCCCAGCATTTT
TRBV4-1	TRBJ2-3	TRBD2	17	-	CASSQAGLAAVTDTQYF	TGCGCCAGCAGCCAGGCCGGACTAGCGGCCGTCACAGATACGCAGTATTTT
TRBV6-4	TRBJ2-3	TRBD2	14	-	CASSEGREGDTQYF	TGTGCCAGCAGTGAAGGCAGGGAGGGAGATACGCAGTATTTT
TRBV7-9	TRBJ2-7	-	15	-	CSSSLTRGGSYEQYF	TGTTCCAGCAGCCTCACTAGAGGGGGCTCCTACGAGCAGTACTTC
TRBV7-9	TRBJ2-1	TRBD2	16	-	CASSISTGLAGNEQFF	TGTGCCAGCAGCATCAGCACGGGACTAGCGGGAAATGAGCAGTTCTTC